The following is a TCR beta chain sequence with its context. What it binds is not known. The CDR3 runs 11 residues. Germline V lookup: CDR1 SGDLS, CDR2 YYNGEE. Trimming left V 6 bases short and J 9 bases short, with 12 bases between. These data come from a study of lymphopenia after photon versus proton radiotherapy. Whole-study findings and limits: Only patients who died were analyzed for survival; proton advantage is unproven. Relative stability marked proton patients; photon patients lost diversity and naive cells. Oligoclonal CD8+ Temra expansion after nadir drove photon patients' diversity drop. Post-nadir TCR diversity decline inversely tracked overall survival among those who died.

The method was immunoSEQ multiplex PCR; TCRdb's version includes in-frame clones alone and lacks a portion of them. Here the sample spans 55,000 to 70,000 clones, around 93% being singletons. J is TRBJ2-5 and V is TRBV9, with D possibly TRBD2 on 6 matching bases. The sequencing here drew on peripheral blood, taken from a patient treated with photon-based radiotherapy. The sequence derives from a woman between 35 and 50 years old with cholangiocarcinoma. The CDR3 reads CASNSEGPQYF. The DNA for the CDR3 is TGTGCCAGCAACTCGGAGGGGCCCCAGTACTTC. The full variable domain, completed using reference TRBV9 and TRBJ2-5, is DSGVTQTPKHLITATGQRVTLRCSPRSGDLSVYWYQQSLDQGLQFLIQYYNGEERAKGNILERFSAQQFPDLHSELNLSSLELGDSALYFCASNSEGPQYFGPGTRLLVL.